The clone carrying this TCR beta chain was detected a few times. The antigen is undetermined. The data stem from a study of beta chain features in type 1 diabetes. Study at large: Sorted cells numbering some 110,000,000 were examined across all samples. Study-level points and caveats: Individuals with type 1 diabetes displayed fewer insertions and more deletions at VDJ junctions. When Type 1 diabetes patients were examined, their TCRB CDR3s proved moderately but significantly shorter in all four CD4+ subsets. Compared with healthy donors, patients appeared to share more similar naive, central memory and regulatory TCRB repertoires.

Expressed TCRB transcripts got sequenced, as all isolated RNA was reverse transcribed. Sequenced by immunoSEQ multiplex PCR; TCRdb stores in-frame clones only, minus some. This table holds hundreds of thousands of clones, under 15% found once. The CDR3 consists of 13 residues. The junction had 5 bases not matched to a gene; V was cut back by 9 bases and J by 3 bases. Germline-derived CDR1 and CDR2 are MNHEY and SMNVEV (reference sequence). Specimen: naive CD4+ T cells from blood. V gene TRBV27 combines with J gene TRBJ2-7; 10 bases match TRBD1. This TCR was sampled from a man in his late teens or twenties with type 1 diabetes. The CDR3: CASRQGAVYEQYF. Here the CDR3 DNA reads TGTGCCAGTAGACAGGGGGCGGTCTACGAGCAGTACTTC.